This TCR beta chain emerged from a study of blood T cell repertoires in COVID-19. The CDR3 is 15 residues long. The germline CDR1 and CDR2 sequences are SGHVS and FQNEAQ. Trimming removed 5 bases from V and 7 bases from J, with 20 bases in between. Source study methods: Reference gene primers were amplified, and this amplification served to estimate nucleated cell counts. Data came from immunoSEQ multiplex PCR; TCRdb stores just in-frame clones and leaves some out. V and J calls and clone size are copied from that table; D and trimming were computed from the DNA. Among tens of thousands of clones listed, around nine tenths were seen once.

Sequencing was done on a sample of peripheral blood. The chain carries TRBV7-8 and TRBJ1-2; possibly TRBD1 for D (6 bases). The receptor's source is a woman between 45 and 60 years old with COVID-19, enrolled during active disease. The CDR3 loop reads CASSPHIPGAAGYTF. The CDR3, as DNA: TGTGCCAGCAGCCCTCATATCCCAGGGGCGGCTGGCTACACCTTC.